A selection of T cell receptor beta chains follows, all from one sample in a study of early T cells in non-severe SARS-CoV-2 infection. Each CDR3 protein is one row after TCRdb ran MiXCR on the 5' RACE reads. The data contain about 67,000 distinct CDR3 sequences, more than 9% of them seen just once; the ten biggest clones take up 3% to 4.5%. Sequenced sample: whole blood. These receptor sequences come from an adult who was a healthcare worker with PCR-confirmed SARS-CoV-2 infection or an uninfected control (not recorded which). The CDR3 runs from the conserved cysteine through the conserved F or W. The D gene is left open where the match is weak. Some rows have no size entry. The others give once, few or many, or a class for an expanded clone.

CDR3nt: TGTGCCAGCAGGGACTTCTCGAACACTGAAGCTTTCTTT; CDR3aa: CASRDFSNTEAFF; abundance: many; v_gene: TRBV6-6; d_gene: NA; j_gene: TRBJ1-1
CDR3nt: TGTGCCAGCAGCTTACCCGCGGACGAACCCCTCGGCAGAGAGACCCAGTACTTC; CDR3aa: CASSLPADEPLGRETQYF; abundance: many; v_gene: TRBV7-9; d_gene: NA; j_gene: TRBJ2-5
CDR3nt: TGTGCCAGCAGCGCCTGGACAGGTTCCTACGAGCAGTACTTC; CDR3aa: CASSAWTGSYEQYF; abundance: few; v_gene: TRBV3-1; d_gene: TRBD1; j_gene: TRBJ2-7
CDR3nt: TGTGCCAGCAGCCCCCGGGACAGGGCAGGGGAGCAGTACTTC; CDR3aa: CASSPRDRAGEQYF; abundance: NA; v_gene: TRBV9; d_gene: TRBD1; j_gene: TRBJ2-7
CDR3nt: TGTGCCAGCAGCGACTCCGACAGGGGCTTCGGAGAGACCCAGTACTTC; CDR3aa: CASSDSDRGFGETQYF; abundance: NA; v_gene: TRBV12-3/TRBV12-4; d_gene: TRBD1; j_gene: TRBJ2-5
CDR3nt: TGCGCCACCGCTTGGGCCCAGAACACTGAAGCTTTCTTT; CDR3aa: CATAWAQNTEAFF; abundance: NA; v_gene: TRBV5-1; d_gene: NA; j_gene: TRBJ1-1
CDR3nt: TGTGCCAGCAGCTCGGGACAGGGCCATTCACCCCTCCACTTT; CDR3aa: CASSSGQGHSPLHF; abundance: NA; v_gene: TRBV7-3; d_gene: TRBD1; j_gene: TRBJ1-6
CDR3nt: TGTGCCAGCAGCTCCCGTCTCACTGAAGCTTTCTTT; CDR3aa: CASSSRLTEAFF; abundance: many; v_gene: TRBV11-3; d_gene: NA; j_gene: TRBJ1-1
CDR3nt: TGTGCCAGCAGCTTGGATTTCCTGACTAGCGGGAGGGGGTACGAGCAGTACTTC; CDR3aa: CASSLDFLTSGRGYEQYF; abundance: NA; v_gene: TRBV7-2; d_gene: TRBD2; j_gene: TRBJ2-7
CDR3nt: TGTGCCAGCAGTGACTCGTCTAGCACAGATACGCAGTATTTT; CDR3aa: CASSDSSSTDTQYF; abundance: few; v_gene: TRBV6-4; d_gene: NA; j_gene: TRBJ2-3
CDR3nt: TGTGCCAGCAGCGAGCGGGGCTCGGGAGAGCAGTACTTC; CDR3aa: CASSERGSGEQYF; abundance: NA; v_gene: TRBV12-3/TRBV12-4; d_gene: TRBD2; j_gene: TRBJ2-7
CDR3nt: TGCAGTGCTATTAGCGGGAGTGTCGATGAGCAGTTCTTC; CDR3aa: CSAISGSVDEQFF; abundance: many; v_gene: TRBV20-1; d_gene: TRBD2; j_gene: TRBJ2-1
CDR3nt: TGTGCCAGCAGCTCCCCGACTAGTAATGAGCAGTTCTTC; CDR3aa: CASSSPTSNEQFF; abundance: many; v_gene: TRBV11-3; d_gene: NA; j_gene: TRBJ2-1
CDR3nt: TGTGCCAGCAGGCCCGCCGGTCTTCGCACTGAAGCTTTCTTT; CDR3aa: CASRPAGLRTEAFF; abundance: many; v_gene: TRBV6-6; d_gene: NA; j_gene: TRBJ1-1
CDR3nt: TGCAGTGCTCAGAGGGGGCAAGAGACCCAGTACTTC; CDR3aa: CSAQRGQETQYF; abundance: many; v_gene: TRBV20-1; d_gene: NA; j_gene: TRBJ2-5
CDR3nt: TGTGCCAGCAGCCCACTACCCTGGAGGGGGGAGGAAAGGACTGAAGCTTTCTTT; CDR3aa: CASSPLPWRGEERTEAFF; abundance: many; v_gene: TRBV7-9; d_gene: NA; j_gene: TRBJ1-1
CDR3nt: TGTGCCAGCTACTCTTGGAAGTTAGCTTTCTTT; CDR3aa: CASYSWKLAFF; abundance: NA; v_gene: TRBV6-5; d_gene: NA; j_gene: TRBJ1-1
CDR3nt: TGTGCCAGCAGCCAGGACAGCAACACCGGGGAGCTGTTTTTT; CDR3aa: CASSQDSNTGELFF; abundance: many; v_gene: TRBV7-9; d_gene: NA; j_gene: TRBJ2-2
CDR3nt: TGTGCCAGCGGGGATTTGGACAGAGGAGGAGAGACCCAGTACTTC; CDR3aa: CASGDLDRGGETQYF; abundance: many; v_gene: TRBV2; d_gene: NA; j_gene: TRBJ2-5
CDR3nt: TGCAGCGTTGACAGACAGGGCGAAAGCACTGAAGCTTTCTTT; CDR3aa: CSVDRQGESTEAFF; abundance: many; v_gene: TRBV29-1; d_gene: TRBD1; j_gene: TRBJ1-1
CDR3nt: TGCGCCAGCAGCGTTAGTCACCCAGGCGGGGATTTTATGAACACTGAAGCTTTCTTT; CDR3aa: CASSVSHPGGDFMNTEAFF; abundance: many; v_gene: TRBV5-1; d_gene: NA; j_gene: TRBJ1-1
CDR3nt: TGTGCCAGCAGTTTCCCTAGCGGGAAAAGGAATGAGCAGTTCTTC; CDR3aa: CASSFPSGKRNEQFF; abundance: many; v_gene: TRBV12-3/TRBV12-4; d_gene: TRBD2; j_gene: TRBJ2-1
CDR3nt: TGCAGTGCCAAAGGGCGGGAGGCCACAGATACGCAGTATTTT; CDR3aa: CSAKGREATDTQYF; abundance: many; v_gene: TRBV20-1; d_gene: TRBD2; j_gene: TRBJ2-3
CDR3nt: TGTGCCAGCAGCACCGTAAACACCGGGGAGCTGTTTTTT; CDR3aa: CASSTVNTGELFF; abundance: few; v_gene: TRBV7-9; d_gene: NA; j_gene: TRBJ2-2
CDR3nt: TGTGCCAGCAGCCTGGGACAGGGGATATTGAAAGCTTTCTTT; CDR3aa: CASSLGQGILKAFF; abundance: many; v_gene: TRBV12-3/TRBV12-4; d_gene: TRBD1; j_gene: TRBJ1-1
CDR3nt: TGCAGTGCTAGAGATGGGGACATGCAGTACTTC; CDR3aa: CSARDGDMQYF; abundance: many; v_gene: TRBV20-1; d_gene: NA; j_gene: TRBJ2-7
CDR3nt: TGCAGTGCTAGTAACGCGGTAGAAGCCACAGATACGCAGTATTTT; CDR3aa: CSASNAVEATDTQYF; abundance: NA; v_gene: TRBV20-1; d_gene: NA; j_gene: TRBJ2-3
CDR3nt: TGTGCCAGCAGCTTGACAGTCCTCAGCACAGATACGCAGTATTTT; CDR3aa: CASSLTVLSTDTQYF; abundance: NA; v_gene: TRBV5-5; d_gene: NA; j_gene: TRBJ2-3
CDR3nt: TGTGCCAGCAGCCACCGACTAGCGGGCCACAATGAGCAGTTCTTC; CDR3aa: CASSHRLAGHNEQFF; abundance: many; v_gene: TRBV7-9; d_gene: TRBD2; j_gene: TRBJ2-1
CDR3nt: TGTGCCAGCAGTGGAGGGACAGGACGCGAGCAGTACTTC; CDR3aa: CASSGGTGREQYF; abundance: many; v_gene: TRBV2; d_gene: TRBD1; j_gene: TRBJ2-7
CDR3nt: TGTGCCAGCAGTGAAAGGGGGGTATCCTACGAGCAGTACTTC; CDR3aa: CASSERGVSYEQYF; abundance: NA; v_gene: TRBV2; d_gene: NA; j_gene: TRBJ2-7
CDR3nt: TGTGCCAGCAGCTTAAGGAGACTAGCGGGGGGCGCGGAGACCCAGTACTTC; CDR3aa: CASSLRRLAGGAETQYF; abundance: many; v_gene: TRBV7-2; d_gene: TRBD2; j_gene: TRBJ2-5
CDR3nt: TGTGCCAGCAGCCCAGCAGGGACAGGAACTGAAAAACTGTTTTTT; CDR3aa: CASSPAGTGTEKLFF; abundance: many; v_gene: TRBV7-6; d_gene: TRBD1; j_gene: TRBJ1-4
CDR3nt: TGTGCCAGCAGCTTAAAGGGCGGACTAGCGGGAAAATCGGCCTACGAGCAGTACTTC; CDR3aa: CASSLKGGLAGKSAYEQYF; abundance: few; v_gene: TRBV11-2; d_gene: TRBD2; j_gene: TRBJ2-7
CDR3nt: TGTGCCAGCAGCAACTGGGCCCGCTTGACGCAGTATTTT; CDR3aa: CASSNWARLTQYF; abundance: NA; v_gene: TRBV6-2/TRBV6-3; d_gene: NA; j_gene: TRBJ2-3
CDR3nt: TGTGCCAGCAGCGTAGGGAACGGAAGTCCTAGCACAGATACGCAGTATTTT; CDR3aa: CASSVGNGSPSTDTQYF; abundance: many; v_gene: TRBV9; d_gene: NA; j_gene: TRBJ2-3
CDR3nt: TGTGCCAGCAGTCCGTACCGTGAGACAGATACGCAGTATTTT; CDR3aa: CASSPYRETDTQYF; abundance: many; v_gene: TRBV28; d_gene: NA; j_gene: TRBJ2-3
CDR3nt: TGTGCCAGCAGACCCCGGAGCACCGGGGAGCTGTTTTTT; CDR3aa: CASRPRSTGELFF; abundance: NA; v_gene: TRBV6-5; d_gene: NA; j_gene: TRBJ2-2
CDR3nt: TGTGCCAGCAGCTCCCTTGGGGTGACTGAAAAACTGTTTTTT; CDR3aa: CASSSLGVTEKLFF; abundance: many; v_gene: TRBV3-1; d_gene: NA; j_gene: TRBJ1-4
CDR3nt: TGCGCCAGCAGCTTTTCCCGGGCGTGGTCAGAGACCCAGTACTTC; CDR3aa: CASSFSRAWSETQYF; abundance: NA; v_gene: TRBV5-1; d_gene: NA; j_gene: TRBJ2-5
CDR3nt: TGCAGCGCTGCCCGGGGACAGCAAGAGACCCAGTACTTC; CDR3aa: CSAARGQQETQYF; abundance: many; v_gene: TRBV29-1; d_gene: TRBD1; j_gene: TRBJ2-5
CDR3nt: TGTGCCAGCAGCTTGGGGCAGAAGGAGACCCAGTACTTC; CDR3aa: CASSLGQKETQYF; abundance: many; v_gene: TRBV7-6; d_gene: NA; j_gene: TRBJ2-5
CDR3nt: TGTGCCAGCAATCGCTCTGGGGCCAACGTCCTGACTTTC; CDR3aa: CASNRSGANVLTF; abundance: NA; v_gene: TRBV6-2/TRBV6-3; d_gene: NA; j_gene: TRBJ2-6
CDR3nt: TGTGCCAGCAGCAAAGCCGGACAGGGAAATTCACCCCTCCACTTT; CDR3aa: CASSKAGQGNSPLHF; abundance: many; v_gene: TRBV21-1; d_gene: NA; j_gene: TRBJ1-6
CDR3nt: TGTGCCTGGAGGCTTTCGAACGGGGTAAATTCACCCCTCCACTTT; CDR3aa: CAWRLSNGVNSPLHF; abundance: NA; v_gene: TRBV30; d_gene: NA; j_gene: TRBJ1-6
CDR3nt: TGCAGTGCAGAGACAGGTCTAGCCAAAAACATTCAGTACTTC; CDR3aa: CSAETGLAKNIQYF; abundance: NA; v_gene: TRBV20-1; d_gene: NA; j_gene: TRBJ2-4
CDR3nt: TGTGCCAGCAGTTTATCAGGGGGGAATTCACCCCTCCACTTT; CDR3aa: CASSLSGGNSPLHF; abundance: many; v_gene: TRBV27; d_gene: NA; j_gene: TRBJ1-6
CDR3nt: TGTGCCAGCAGCTTAGAGGGTGGCGAGCAGTACTTC; CDR3aa: CASSLEGGEQYF; abundance: NA; v_gene: TRBV13; d_gene: NA; j_gene: TRBJ2-7
CDR3nt: TGTGCCAGCAGCTTAGCTGTAGGTAGCAATGAGCAGTTCTTC; CDR3aa: CASSLAVGSNEQFF; abundance: many; v_gene: TRBV7-9; d_gene: NA; j_gene: TRBJ2-1
CDR3nt: TGTGCCAGCAGCTATAACCGTTACCGGGACATTAGTGAAGCTTTCTTT; CDR3aa: CASSYNRYRDISEAFF; abundance: many; v_gene: TRBV11-2; d_gene: NA; j_gene: TRBJ1-1
CDR3nt: TGTGCCAGCAGCCAAGGGGGACCTCGGGCCCAGTACTTC; CDR3aa: CASSQGGPRAQYF; abundance: NA; v_gene: TRBV14; d_gene: NA; j_gene: TRBJ2-5
CDR3nt: TGTGCCAGCAGCTTAGAACAGGGAGACGCCAATCAGCCCCAGCATTTT; CDR3aa: CASSLEQGDANQPQHF; abundance: many; v_gene: TRBV7-9; d_gene: NA; j_gene: TRBJ1-5
CDR3nt: TGTGCCAGCAGTGCACGGCCAAATGAGCAGTTCTTC; CDR3aa: CASSARPNEQFF; abundance: NA; v_gene: TRBV12-3/TRBV12-4; d_gene: NA; j_gene: TRBJ2-1
CDR3nt: TGCGCCAGCAGCTTGAGGGGTGCTAGCGAGACCTACGAGCAGTACTTC; CDR3aa: CASSLRGASETYEQYF; abundance: many; v_gene: TRBV5-1; d_gene: NA; j_gene: TRBJ2-7